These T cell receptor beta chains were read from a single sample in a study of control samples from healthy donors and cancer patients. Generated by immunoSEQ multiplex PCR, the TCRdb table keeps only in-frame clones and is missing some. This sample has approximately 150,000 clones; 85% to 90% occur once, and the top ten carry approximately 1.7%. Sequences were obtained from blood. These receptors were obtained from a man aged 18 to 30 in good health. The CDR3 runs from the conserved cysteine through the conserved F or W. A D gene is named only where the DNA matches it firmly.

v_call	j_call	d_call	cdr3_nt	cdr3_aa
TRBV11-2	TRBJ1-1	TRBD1	TGTGCCAGCAGCTCACTCACAGGGGATACTGAAGCTTTCTTT	CASSSLTGDTEAFF
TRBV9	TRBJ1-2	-	TGTGCCAGCAGCCTCCCCGGCGGGTCTGATGGCTACACCTTC	CASSLPGGSDGYTF
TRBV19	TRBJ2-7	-	TGTGCCAGTAGTATATCCGGGCCCTCCTACGAGCAGTACTTC	CASSISGPSYEQYF
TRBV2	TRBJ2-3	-	TGTGCCAGCAGTGACATCGGGGGTGGTACGCAGTATTTT	CASSDIGGGTQYF
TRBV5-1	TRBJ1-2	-	TGCGCCAGCAGCCCGGAGCAACACCGCACCTATGGCTACACCTTC	CASSPEQHRTYGYTF
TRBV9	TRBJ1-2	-	TGTGCCAGCAGCGCAAAGTCTAACTATGGCTACACCTTC	CASSAKSNYGYTF
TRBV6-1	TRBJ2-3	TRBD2	TGTGCCAGCAGTGACAGCGGGGGGCTGGATACGCAGTATTTT	CASSDSGGLDTQYF
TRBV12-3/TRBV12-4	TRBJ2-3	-	TGTGCCAGCAGCCTCACAGATACGCAGTATTTT	CASSLTDTQYF
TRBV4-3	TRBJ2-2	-	TGCGCCAGCAGCCAAAACCGGGACCTTAGACCCGGGGAGCTGTTTTTT	CASSQNRDLRPGELFF
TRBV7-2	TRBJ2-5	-	TGTGCCAGCAGCTTAGACGGAGTCAGGGGAGGGACCCAGTACTTC	CASSLDGVRGGTQYF